A single sample gave rise to the 4 T cell receptor beta chains below, sequenced in a study of T cell repertoires in cytomegalovirus infection. TCRdb fed the reads into MiXCR, producing one record per CDR3 protein. The sample records about 490,000 distinct CDR3 sequences, approximately 25% being singletons. Sequencing input: PBMCs. All receptors come from a human donor in good health (CMV status not recorded). Some clones in this sample may be carry-over from other donors' samples.

In its sample, this clonotype was seen a few times. CDR3 sequence reads: CASSYRPGGGSVNQPQHF. CDR3 nucleotide sequence: TGTGCCAGCAGTTACCGCCCAGGGGGAGGGAGCGTCAATCAGCCCCAGCATTTT. This chain joins TRBV6-6 and TRBJ1-5, with 7 nucleotides matching TRBD1. Germline V gene lookup returns CDR1 MNHNY and CDR2 SVGAGI (reference sequence). V lost 2 bases, J lost 3 bases, and 13 bases stayed unmatched. The CDR3 runs to 18 residues.

The rearrangement joins TRBV4-3 to TRBJ2-1; perhaps D is TRBD1 or TRBD2 (5 bases each). CDR1 and CDR2 (germline): LGHNA, YSLEER. The V end lost 0 bases, the J end lost 8 bases, and 8 bases lay between the germline ends. The CDR3 contains 13 residues. CDR3 amino acids: CASSQDVGDEQFF. The CDR3 DNA reads TGCGCCAGCAGCCAAGATGTGGGGGATGAGCAGTTCTTC.

V is TRBV19 and J is TRBJ2-2; D is perhaps TRBD1 (5 bases). V lost 11 bases to trimming and J lost 5 bases, with 6 bases between them. From germline, CDR1 is LNHDA and CDR2 SQIVND (reference sequence). The length of the CDR3 is 10 residues. The CDR3 DNA reads TGTGCCCCAGGGACCGGGGAGCTGTTTTTT. Amino acid sequence: CAPGTGELFF.

This sequence joins TRBV28 and TRBJ1-1; no reliable D call. V dropped 8 bases and J dropped 0 bases, with 13 bases sitting between them. The germline CDR1 and CDR2 sequences are MDHEN and SYDVKM. CDR3 length: 14 residues. The CDR3 loop is CASEDSTVNTEAFF. The CDR3 DNA reads TGTGCCAGCGAAGACTCTACTGTGAACACTGAAGCTTTCTTT.